Below are 8 T cell receptor beta chains sequenced from a single sample in a study of regulatory T cells in long-lasting Graves disease. Arm-PCR of CDR3 regions with iRepertoire HTBI primers generated TCR beta libraries. MiXCR, run by TCRdb on the multiplex PCR reads, gives a single entry per CDR3 protein. Of roughly 450,000 distinct CDR3 sequences in the sample, 23% are singletons; the top ten hold roughly a quarter. Time point noted: persistent/refractory GD, antithyroid drugs over 5 years with positive TRAb. The TCR library was made from RNA that had been extracted from PBMCs in TRIzol. The sequenced sample was peripheral blood mononuclear cells (PBMCs), obtained when the disease was refractory, from a patient treated with antithyroid drugs. These receptors were taken from a female donor with Graves disease.

This clonotype was detected a few times. This chain's CDR3 is CASSSQYQETQYF. Here the CDR3 DNA reads TGCGCCAGCAGCTCCCAGTACCAAGAGACCCAGTACTTC. The V call is TRBV5-1, the J call TRBJ2-5, with D hard to call. Trimming pared 3 bases from V and 0 bases from J, leaving 6 bases between. The CDR3 loop spans 13 amino acids. Germline V gene data show CDR1 as SGHRS and CDR2 as YFSETQ.

This clonotype was counted between two and nine times. The chain is built from TRBV5-1 and TRBJ2-7; the match to TRBD1 covers 9 bases. The CDR3 has 14 amino acids. Germline-derived CDR1 and CDR2 are SGHRS and YFSETQ. V lost 4 bases and J lost 7; bases outside the gene matches: 9. DNA for the CDR3: TGCGCCAGCAGCGGTACCGGGACAGGGTGGGAGCAGTACTTC. As protein: CASSGTGTGWEQYF.

This clonotype has at least ten counts. The rearrangement joins TRBV2 to TRBJ1-4, with D maybe TRBD1 (5 bases). The CDR3 has 12 residues. Germline-derived CDR1 and CDR2 are SNHLY and FYNNEI. The V end lost 6 bases, the J end lost 11 bases, and 13 bases lay between the germline ends. CDR3 in amino acids: CASRIQVDKLFF. The CDR3 DNA reads TGTGCCAGCAGGATACAGGTTGACAAACTGTTTTTT.

With regard to this clonotype: A clone one base away is much larger, so this may be a read error. The chain carries TRBV6-1 and TRBJ2-2, with 10 bases matching TRBD2. The CDR3 has 14 amino acids. CDR1 and CDR2 from the germline V gene are MNHNS and SASEGT. CDR3 nucleotide sequence: TGTGCCAGCAGAGGGACTAGCGACACCGGGAAGCTGTTTTTT. This gives the protein CASRGTSDTGKLFF.

The chain employs TRBV6-5 and TRBJ2-7; D perhaps matches TRBD1 (6 bases). The CDR3 consists of 18 residues. Germline CDR1 MNHEY, CDR2 SVGAGI. The V end was cut by 0 bases, the J end by 0 bases, with 18 bases between. CDR3 loop: CASSYSLGGSRGSYEQYF. The DNA for the CDR3 is TGTGCCAGCAGTTACTCGTTAGGGGGAAGTCGCGGCTCCTACGAGCAGTACTTC.

This clonotype occurred a few times. The chain has TRBV4-1 and TRBJ2-5, with TRBD2 identical over 12 bases. This CDR3 comprises 16 residues. V gave up 3 bases and J gave up 4 bases; unmatched junction bases: 6. Per the germline V gene, CDR1 is MGHRA and CDR2 is YSYEKL. The CDR3 reads CASSQRLAGDRETQYF. The CDR3 DNA reads as TGCGCCAGCAGCCAGAGACTAGCGGGAGACCGAGAGACCCAGTACTTC.

The rearrangement joins TRBV7-2 to TRBJ1-5; D gene unclear. This CDR3 has 16 amino acids. The germline CDR1 and CDR2 sequences are SGHTA and FQGNSA. V was cut by 1 base and J by 2 bases, with 12 bases left in between. CDR3 region: CASSLDSRDRNQPQHF. Here the CDR3 DNA reads TGTGCCAGCAGCTTAGATTCCCGGGATCGCAATCAGCCCCAGCATTTT.

V usage is TRBV29-1 and J usage is TRBJ1-2, with 8 bases identical to TRBD1. Germline CDR1 reads SQVTM; CDR2 reads ANQGSEA. The CDR3 contains 14 residues. J was trimmed by 6 bases and V by 6 bases; bases with no gene match: 12. The DNA of the CDR3 is TGCAGCGTGGAAAGCCCCGACAGGGGCCATGGCTACACCTTC. Amino acid sequence: CSVESPDRGHGYTF.